The source of this T cell receptor (beta chain) is a study of T cells in Graves' hyperthyroidism and ophthalmopathy. Study observations and caveats: Most clonotypes expanded in thyroid above 0.001 were likewise present in blood.

RNA transcripts provided the source from which TCR beta CDR3 regions were amplified. RT-PCR in the first round (using the HTBI primer set) targeted the TCR CDR3. TCRdb fed the multiplex PCR reads into MiXCR, producing one record per CDR3 protein. Seen here are some 620,000 distinct CDR3 sequences, about a sixth observed once, and the top ten hold approximately 3.8%. Criteria for exclusion of patients were uncontrolled infection, other autoimmune disease, pregnancy or lactation. Orbital computed tomography, thyroid ultrasound, serum thyroxine and TRAb, and clinical symptoms together informed the diagnoses. A few counts support this clonotype. Its antigen remains unidentified. The germline gives CDR1 GTSNPN, CDR2 SVGIG (reference sequence). With 3 bases clipped from V and 2 bases from J, the junction kept 6 bases outside the gene matches. CDR3 size: 14 residues.

Sequencing was done on a sample of blood. The chain recombines TRBV30 with TRBJ2-7; the match to TRBD1 covers 8 bases. The sequence came from a woman in her twenties or thirties with Graves' hyperthyroidism. This CDR3 reads CAWRKGDRTYEQYF. CDR3 bases: TGTGCCTGGAGGAAGGGGGACAGGACCTACGAGCAGTACTTC.